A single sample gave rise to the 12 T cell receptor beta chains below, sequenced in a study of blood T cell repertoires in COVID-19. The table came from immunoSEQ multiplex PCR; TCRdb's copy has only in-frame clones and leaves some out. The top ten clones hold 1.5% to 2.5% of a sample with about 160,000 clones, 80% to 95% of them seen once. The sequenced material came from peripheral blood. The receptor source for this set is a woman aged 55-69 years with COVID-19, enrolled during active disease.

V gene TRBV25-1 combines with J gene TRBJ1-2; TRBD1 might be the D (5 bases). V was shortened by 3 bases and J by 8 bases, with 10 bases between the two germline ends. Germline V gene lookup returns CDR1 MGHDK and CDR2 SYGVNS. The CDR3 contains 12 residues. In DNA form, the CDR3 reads TGTGCCAGCAGTGATTGGACATACGGCTACACCTTC. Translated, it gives CASSDWTYGYTF.

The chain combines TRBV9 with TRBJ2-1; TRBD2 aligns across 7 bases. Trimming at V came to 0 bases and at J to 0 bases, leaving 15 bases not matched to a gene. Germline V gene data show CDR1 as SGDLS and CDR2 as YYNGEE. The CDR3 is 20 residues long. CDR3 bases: TGTGCCAGCAGCGTAGCGTCTAGCGGCCTCCTAATAAGCTCCTACAATGAGCAGTTCTTC. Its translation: CASSVASSGLLISSYNEQFF.

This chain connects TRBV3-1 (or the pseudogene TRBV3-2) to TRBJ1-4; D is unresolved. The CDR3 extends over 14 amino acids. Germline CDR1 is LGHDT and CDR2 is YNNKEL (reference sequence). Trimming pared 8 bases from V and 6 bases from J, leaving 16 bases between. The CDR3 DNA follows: TGTGCCAGCTGGTCGGCCCGGGAAGATGAAAAACTGTTTTTT. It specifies CASWSAREDEKLFF.

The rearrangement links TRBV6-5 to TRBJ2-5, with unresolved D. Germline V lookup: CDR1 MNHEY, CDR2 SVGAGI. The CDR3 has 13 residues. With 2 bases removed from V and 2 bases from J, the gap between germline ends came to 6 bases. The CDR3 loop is CASSYGGQETQYF. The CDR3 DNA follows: TGTGCCAGCAGTTACGGCGGTCAAGAGACCCAGTACTTC.

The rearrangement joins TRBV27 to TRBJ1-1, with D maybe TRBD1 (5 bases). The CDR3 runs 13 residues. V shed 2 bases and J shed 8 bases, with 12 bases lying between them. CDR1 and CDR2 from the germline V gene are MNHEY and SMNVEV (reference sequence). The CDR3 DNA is TGTGCCAGCAGTTTAACAGGCAGGGTCGAAGCTTTCTTT. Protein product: CASSLTGRVEAFF.

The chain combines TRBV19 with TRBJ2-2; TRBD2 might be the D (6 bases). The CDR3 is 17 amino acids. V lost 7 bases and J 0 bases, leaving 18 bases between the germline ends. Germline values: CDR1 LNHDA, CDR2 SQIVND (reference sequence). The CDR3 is CASTRAGPRANTGELFF. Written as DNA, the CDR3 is TGTGCCAGTACCCGAGCGGGCCCGAGGGCGAACACCGGGGAGCTGTTTTTT.

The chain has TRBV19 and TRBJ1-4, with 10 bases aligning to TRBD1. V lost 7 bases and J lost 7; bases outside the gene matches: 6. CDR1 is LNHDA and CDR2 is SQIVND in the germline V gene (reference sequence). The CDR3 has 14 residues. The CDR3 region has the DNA TGTGCCAGTAACCCCGACAGGGGGCCTGAAAAACTGTTTTTT. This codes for CASNPDRGPEKLFF.

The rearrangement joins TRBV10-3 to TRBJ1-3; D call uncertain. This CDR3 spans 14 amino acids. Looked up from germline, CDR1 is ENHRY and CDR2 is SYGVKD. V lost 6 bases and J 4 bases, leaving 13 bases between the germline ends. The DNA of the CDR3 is TGTGCCATCAGCACTCCCGACACAGGAAACACCATATATTTT. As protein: CAISTPDTGNTIYF.

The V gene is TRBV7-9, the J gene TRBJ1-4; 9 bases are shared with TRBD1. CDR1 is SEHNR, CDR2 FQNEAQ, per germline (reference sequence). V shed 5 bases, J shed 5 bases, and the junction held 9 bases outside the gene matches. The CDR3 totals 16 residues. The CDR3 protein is CASSIPRGTGNEKLFF. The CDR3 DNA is TGTGCCAGCAGCATACCGAGGGGGACAGGGAATGAAAAACTGTTTTTT.

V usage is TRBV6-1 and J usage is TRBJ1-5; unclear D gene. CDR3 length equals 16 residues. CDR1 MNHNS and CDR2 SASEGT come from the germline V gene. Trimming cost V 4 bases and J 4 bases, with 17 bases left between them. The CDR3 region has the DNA TGTGCCAGCAGTGGAGTACTCCGGGGTTTAAATCAGCCCCAGCATTTT. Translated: CASSGVLRGLNQPQHF.

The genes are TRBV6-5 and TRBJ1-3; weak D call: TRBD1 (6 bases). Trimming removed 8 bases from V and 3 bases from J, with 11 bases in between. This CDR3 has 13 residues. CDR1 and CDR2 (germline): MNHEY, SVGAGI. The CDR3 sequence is CASSGVFGNTIYF. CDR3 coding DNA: TGTGCCAGCTCAGGGGTGTTTGGAAACACCATATATTTT.

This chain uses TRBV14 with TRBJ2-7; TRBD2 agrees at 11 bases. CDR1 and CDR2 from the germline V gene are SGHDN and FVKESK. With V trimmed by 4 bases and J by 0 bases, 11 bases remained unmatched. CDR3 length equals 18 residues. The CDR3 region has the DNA TGTGCCAGCAGCCGGACCATTCTACTAGCGGGGGCCTCCTACGAGCAGTACTTC. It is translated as CASSRTILLAGASYEQYF.